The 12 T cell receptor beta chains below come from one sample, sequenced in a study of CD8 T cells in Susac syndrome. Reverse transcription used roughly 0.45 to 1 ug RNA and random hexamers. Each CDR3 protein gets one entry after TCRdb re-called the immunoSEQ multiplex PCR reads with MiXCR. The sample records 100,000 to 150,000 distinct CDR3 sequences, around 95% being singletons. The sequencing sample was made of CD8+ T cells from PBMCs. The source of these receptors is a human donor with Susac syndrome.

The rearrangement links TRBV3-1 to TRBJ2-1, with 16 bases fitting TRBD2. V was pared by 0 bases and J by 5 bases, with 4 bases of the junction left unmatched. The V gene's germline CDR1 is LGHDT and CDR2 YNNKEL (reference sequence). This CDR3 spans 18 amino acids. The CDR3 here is CASSQDGTSGRADNEQFF. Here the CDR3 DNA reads TGTGCCAGCAGCCAAGATGGGACTAGCGGGAGGGCGGACAATGAGCAGTTCTTC.

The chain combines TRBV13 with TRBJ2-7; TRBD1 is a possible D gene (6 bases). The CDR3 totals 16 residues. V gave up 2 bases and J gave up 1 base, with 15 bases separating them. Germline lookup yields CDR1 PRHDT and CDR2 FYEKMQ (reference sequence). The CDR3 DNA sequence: TGTGCCAGCAGCTTAAATTGGGACATAGGATCCTACGAGCAGTACTTC. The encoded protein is CASSLNWDIGSYEQYF.

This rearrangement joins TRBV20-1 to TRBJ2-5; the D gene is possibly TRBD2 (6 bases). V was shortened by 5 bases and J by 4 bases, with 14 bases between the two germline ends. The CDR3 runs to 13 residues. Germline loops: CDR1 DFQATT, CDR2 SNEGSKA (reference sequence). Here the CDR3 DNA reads TGCAGTGCTCAGCCGGGGGTAGGAGAGACCCAGTACTTC. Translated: CSAQPGVGETQYF.

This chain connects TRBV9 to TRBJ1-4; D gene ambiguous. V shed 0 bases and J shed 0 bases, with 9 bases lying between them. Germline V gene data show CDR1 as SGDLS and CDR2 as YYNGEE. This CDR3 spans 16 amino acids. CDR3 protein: CASSVGPQATNEKLFF. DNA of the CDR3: TGTGCCAGCAGCGTAGGACCGCAGGCAACTAATGAAAAACTGTTTTTT.

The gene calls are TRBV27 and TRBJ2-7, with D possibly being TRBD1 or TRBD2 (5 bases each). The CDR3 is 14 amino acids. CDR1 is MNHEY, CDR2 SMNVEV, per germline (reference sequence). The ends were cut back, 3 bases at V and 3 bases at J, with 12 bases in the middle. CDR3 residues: CASSLSGTDYEQYF. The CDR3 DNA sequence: TGTGCCAGCAGTTTGTCGGGGACGGACTACGAGCAGTACTTC.

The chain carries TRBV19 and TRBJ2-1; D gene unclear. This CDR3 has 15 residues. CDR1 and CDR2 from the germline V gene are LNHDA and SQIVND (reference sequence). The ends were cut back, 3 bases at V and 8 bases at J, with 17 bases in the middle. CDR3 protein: CASSILQTSGDEQFF. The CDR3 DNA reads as TGTGCCAGTAGTATTCTACAAACATCAGGCGATGAGCAGTTCTTC.

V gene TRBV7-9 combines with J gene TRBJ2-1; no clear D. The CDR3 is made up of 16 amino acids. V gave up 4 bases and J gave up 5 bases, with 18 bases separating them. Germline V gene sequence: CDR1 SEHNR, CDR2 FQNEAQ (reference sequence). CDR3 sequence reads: CASSSRTITENNEQFF. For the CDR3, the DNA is TGTGCCAGCAGCTCACGAACAATCACAGAGAACAATGAGCAGTTCTTC.

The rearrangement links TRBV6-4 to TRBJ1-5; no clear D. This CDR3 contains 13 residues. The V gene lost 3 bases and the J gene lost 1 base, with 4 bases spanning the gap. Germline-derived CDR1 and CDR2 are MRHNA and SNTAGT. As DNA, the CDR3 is TGTGCCAGCAGTGAGGGCAGCAATCAGCCCCAGCATTTT. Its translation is CASSEGSNQPQHF.

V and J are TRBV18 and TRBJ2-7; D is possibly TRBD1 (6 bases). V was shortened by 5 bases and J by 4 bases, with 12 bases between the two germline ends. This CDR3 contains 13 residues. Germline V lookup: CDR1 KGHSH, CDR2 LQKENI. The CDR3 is CASSGTGLYEQYF. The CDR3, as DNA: TGTGCCAGCTCAGGAACAGGGTTATACGAGCAGTACTTC.

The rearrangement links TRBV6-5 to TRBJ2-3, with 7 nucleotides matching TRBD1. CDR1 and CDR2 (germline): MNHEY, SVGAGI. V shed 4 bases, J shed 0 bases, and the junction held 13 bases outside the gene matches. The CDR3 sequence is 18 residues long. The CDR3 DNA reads TGTGCCAGCAGTTTGGGAGCCGGGACAGCGTTTAGCACAGATACGCAGTATTTT. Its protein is CASSLGAGTAFSTDTQYF.

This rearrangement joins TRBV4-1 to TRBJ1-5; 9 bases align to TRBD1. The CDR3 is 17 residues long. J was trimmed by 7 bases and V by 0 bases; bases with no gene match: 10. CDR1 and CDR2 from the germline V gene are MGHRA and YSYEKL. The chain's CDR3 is CASSQDWDREFTQPQHF. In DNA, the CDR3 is TGCGCCAGCAGCCAAGATTGGGACAGGGAATTTACGCAGCCCCAGCATTTT.

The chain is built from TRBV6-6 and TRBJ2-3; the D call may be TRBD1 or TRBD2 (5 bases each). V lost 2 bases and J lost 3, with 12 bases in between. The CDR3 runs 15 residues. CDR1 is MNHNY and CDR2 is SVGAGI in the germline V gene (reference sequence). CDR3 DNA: TGTGCCAGCAGTTACGGGGGAGTTGGGACAGATACGCAGTATTTT. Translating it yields CASSYGGVGTDTQYF.